This T cell receptor (beta chain) was identified during a study of T cells after somatic rescue of genetic block. CDR3 length equals 15 residues. Germline V gene sequence: CDR1 SGDLS, CDR2 YYNGEE. Trimming removed 3 bases from V and 7 bases from J, with 17 bases in between. This table comes from immunoSEQ multiplex PCR, and its TCRdb copy is limited to in-frame clones, with some not included. The profile shows 85,000 to 90,000 clones, more than 80% of them singletons. The receptor was derived from a woman between 18 and 29 years old. The material sequenced was peripheral blood mononuclear cells (PBMCs). The V and J genes are TRBV9 and TRBJ2-4; D could derive from TRBD1 or TRBD2 (5 bases each). CDR3 nucleotides: TGTGCCAGCAGCGCAACCGGGACCTCGGGGAACATTCAGTACTTC. Encoded protein: CASSATGTSGNIQYF.